These T cell receptor beta chains were read from a single sample in a study of vaccination and CD4 T cells after COVID-19. TCRdb re-called the PCR reads through MiXCR, storing one row per CDR3 protein. The data show approximately 9,600 distinct CDR3 sequences, under 50% seen once. These receptors' targets are unknown. Input material: CD4+ T cells from blood, cultured in vitro. These receptors were taken from a human donor in good health. The CDR3 runs from the conserved cysteine through the conserved F or W. The order of the fields is J gene, V gene, D gene, clone size, CDR3 DNA, CDR3 protein. The D gene is left open where the match is weak. Size values are once, few and many counts, or a class for expanded clones, and some rows have none.

>TRBJ1-3|TRBV6-1|.|.
TGTGCCAGCAGAGCCGGGGGATCGATCTACTCTGGAAACACCATATATTTT
CASRAGGSIYSGNTIYF
>TRBJ2-7|TRBV6-5|.|.
TGTGCCAGCAGTTTGGGACTTCCACCCTACGAGCAGTACTTC
CASSLGLPPYEQYF
>TRBJ1-5|TRBV29-1|.|.
TGCAGCGTTGGGGGGAATAGCAATCAGCCCCAGCATTTT
CSVGGNSNQPQHF
>TRBJ2-7|TRBV7-9|.|few
TGTGCCAGCAGCTTAGGGGTTCCCGAGCAGTACTTC
CASSLGVPEQYF
>TRBJ1-5|TRBV28|TRBD1|few
TGTGCCAGCAGGAAACAGGGGCAAGGCAATCAGCCCCAGCATTTT
CASRKQGQGNQPQHF
>TRBJ2-1|TRBV6-2/TRBV6-3|.|.
TGTGCCAGCAGACGAGACGGAGCCTCCTACAATGAGCAGTTCTTC
CASRRDGASYNEQFF
>TRBJ2-1|TRBV14|.|.
TGTGCCAGCAGCCAAGTTAAGGGCCGCTCCTACAATGAGCAGTTCTTC
CASSQVKGRSYNEQFF
>TRBJ1-5|TRBV6-2/TRBV6-3|TRBD1|few
TGTGCCAGCAGTTACGGACAGGGGGCTGATCAGCCCCAGCATTTT
CASSYGQGADQPQHF
>TRBJ2-3|TRBV20-1|.|.
TGCAGTGCTAGAGTCCCGGGGGGCACAGATACGCAGTATTTT
CSARVPGGTDTQYF
>TRBJ1-2|TRBV28|.|.
TGTGCCAGCAGCAGTTTTGGAAGAGGACAGTTGAACTATGGCTACACCTTC
CASSSFGRGQLNYGYTF
>TRBJ2-7|TRBV2|TRBD2|.
TGTGCCAGCACCCCCCGGGGCCTAGGAGCGGGAGTTACCTACGAGCAGTACTTC
CASTPRGLGAGVTYEQYF
>TRBJ1-6|TRBV6-5|.|.
TGTGCCAGCAGTTACGGGGGGCCTCTTTCGTCACCCCTCCACTTT
CASSYGGPLSSPLHF
>TRBJ2-7|TRBV6-2/TRBV6-3|.|.
TGTGCCAGCAGCTGGCAGGGATTAGTATACGAGCAGTACTTC
CASSWQGLVYEQYF
>TRBJ2-5|TRBV5-1|TRBD2|.
TGCGCCAGCAGCGAAATAGCGGGGCAAGAGACCCAGTACTTC
CASSEIAGQETQYF
>TRBJ1-2|TRBV28|TRBD1|few
TGTGCCAACTCGGACAGGGCCTATGGCTACACCTTC
CANSDRAYGYTF
>TRBJ2-7|TRBV6-4|TRBD2|.
TGTGCCAGCAGTGACGGGGAGGGGAACGAGCAGTACTTC
CASSDGEGNEQYF
>TRBJ2-3|TRBV20-1|TRBD1|few
TGCAGTGCTACAGGGGGCGCGAGTCTCGCAGATACGCAGTATTTT
CSATGGASLADTQYF
>TRBJ2-1|TRBV9|TRBD2|.
TGTGCCAGCAGCGGGACCGGGACTAGCGGGAAGGGTGAGCAGTTCTTC
CASSGTGTSGKGEQFF
>TRBJ1-5|TRBV2|.|few
TGTGCCAGCAGTTCTCCCTTCGCAGGGGCGAATCAGCCCCAGCATTTT
CASSSPFAGANQPQHF
>TRBJ2-7|TRBV20-1|TRBD2|.
TGCAGTGGTGGTAGCGGGACTGTTAATTACGAGCAGTACTTC
CSGGSGTVNYEQYF
>TRBJ2-3|TRBV20-1|TRBD2|.
TGCAGTGCTAGAGACCGGACTAGCGAGTACGCAGATACGCAGTATTTT
CSARDRTSEYADTQYF
>TRBJ2-5|TRBV20-1|TRBD2|few
TGCAGTGCGCCGTACCGGGAGGGGGAGACCCAGTACTTC
CSAPYREGETQYF
>TRBJ1-1|TRBV6-5|TRBD1|few
TGTGCCAGCAGTTCCGCAACAGGGGGGACTGAAGCTTTCTTT
CASSSATGGTEAFF
>TRBJ2-1|TRBV25-1|TRBD1|few
TGTACCACAGTGAAATATGAGGGACAGGTCCACAATGAGCAGTTCTTC
CTTVKYEGQVHNEQFF
>TRBJ1-5|TRBV7-2|.|.
TGTGCCAGCAGTCCGGGACGAATGGAGGATCAGCCCCAGCATTTT
CASSPGRMEDQPQHF